What follows are 25 T cell receptor beta chains derived from one specimen sequenced in a study of blood T cell repertoires in COVID-19. TCRdb's table, derived via immunoSEQ multiplex PCR, lists solely in-frame clones and lacks some. Of fewer than 600,000 clones in the sample, around 87% were seen once. Material: PBMCs or T cells enriched from blood (not recorded which). These receptors all stem from a woman in her 40s who had recovered from COVID-19.

V is TRBV29-1 and J is TRBJ1-2; 11 bases agree with TRBD1. J was trimmed by 6 bases and V by 6 bases; bases with no gene match: 3. CDR1 SQVTM and CDR2 ANQGSEA come from the germline V gene. The CDR3 is 12 residues long. The CDR3 is CSVEDRGHGYTF. In DNA, the CDR3 is TGCAGCGTCGAGGACAGGGGGCATGGCTACACCTTC.

This chain uses TRBV18 with TRBJ2-6; D is ambiguous. Germline V gives CDR1 KGHSH, CDR2 LQKENI. The length of the CDR3 is 15 residues. V was pared by 6 bases and J by 0 bases, with 9 bases between. This CDR3 is CASSPYYSGANVLTF. The CDR3 region has the DNA TGTGCCAGCTCGCCCTACTACTCTGGGGCCAACGTCCTGACTTTC.

This clone was counted between two and nine times. This chain uses TRBV29-1 with TRBJ2-1; D ambiguous. CDR3 size: 12 residues. V was trimmed by 6 bases and J by 8 bases, leaving 14 bases between them. The germline V gene encodes CDR1 SQVTM and CDR2 ANQGSEA. CDR3 sequence reads: CSVMPLADEQFF. CDR3 DNA: TGCAGCGTCATGCCCTTGGCAGATGAGCAGTTCTTC.

This clone came up once. The rearrangement links TRBV5-4 to TRBJ2-3; 7 bases map to TRBD2. Germline V gene sequence: CDR1 SGHNT, CDR2 YYREEE (reference sequence). The CDR3 extends over 15 amino acids. J lost 5 bases, V lost 1 base, and 7 bases had no gene match. CDR3 in amino acids: CASSLSGRVRDTQYF. The CDR3 DNA reads TGTGCCAGCAGCTTGAGTGGGAGGGTCAGAGATACGCAGTATTTT.

This chain links TRBV7-2 with TRBJ1-2; perhaps TRBD1 as D (6 bases). Germline V gene data show CDR1 as SGHTA and CDR2 as FQGNSA. The V end was cut by 1 base, the J end by 6 bases, with 12 bases between. The CDR3 spans 14 residues. This chain's CDR3 is CASSLVTGTDGYTF. The CDR3 DNA is TGTGCCAGCAGCTTAGTTACAGGGACGGATGGCTACACCTTC.

This rearrangement joins TRBV4-1 to TRBJ1-5, with no clear D. This CDR3 is 19 amino acids long. V lost 1 base and J lost 4, with 23 bases in between. Germline values: CDR1 MGHRA, CDR2 YSYEKL. DNA of the CDR3: TGCGCCAGCAGCCAAGCGCGGATCGGGATGCGGGTCAGGAATCAGCCCCAGCATTTT. It encodes CASSQARIGMRVRNQPQHF.

The CDR3 nucleotides are TGTGCCAGCAGTCCAGAACTAGCGGTACCAACCTACGAGCAGTACTTC. Amino acids: CASSPELAVPTYEQYF. This chain joins TRBV27 and TRBJ2-7; 8 nucleotides line up with TRBD2. The V and J ends lost 5 bases and 2 bases, in that order; junction bases with no gene match: 11. CDR3 length: 16 amino acids. Germline-derived CDR1 and CDR2 are MNHEY and SMNVEV (reference sequence).

This chain links TRBV5-4 with TRBJ1-4; D not certain. This CDR3 contains 17 residues. Deletions cut 0 bases from V and 7 bases from J, with 19 bases between. Germline V CDR1 and CDR2: SGHNT, YYREEE (reference sequence). CDR3 in amino acids: CASSLAGTRRDFEKLFF. The CDR3 nucleotides are TGTGCCAGCAGCTTGGCGGGTACCCGACGGGATTTTGAAAAACTGTTTTTT.

The chain is built from TRBV18 and TRBJ2-7; 10 nucleotides align to TRBD1. CDR3 length equals 15 residues. The V segment lost 4 bases and the J segment 3 bases; nucleotides outside the gene matches: 6. The V gene's germline CDR1 is KGHSH and CDR2 LQKENI. CDR3 sequence reads: CASSQSGQGFYEQYF. The CDR3 coding sequence is TGTGCCAGCTCACAATCGGGACAGGGGTTCTACGAGCAGTACTTC.

The rearrangement joins TRBV12-3 or TRBV12-4 to TRBJ2-2, with 7 bases identical to TRBD1. The V segment lost 7 bases and the J segment 6 bases; nucleotides outside the gene matches: 2. The CDR3 is made up of 12 amino acids. CDR3 coding DNA: TGTGCCAGCACCGACAGGGCCGGGGAGCTGTTTTTT. Its protein product is CASTDRAGELFF.

This clone was observed a single time. The chain joins TRBV12-5 to TRBJ2-1; the D is unclear. V gave up 7 bases and J gave up 0 bases, with 13 bases separating them. CDR1 is LGHNT and CDR2 is FRNRAP in the germline V gene. This CDR3 comprises 15 residues. The DNA of the CDR3 is TGTGCTAGTGCCGCGCCCGGTAGCTCCTACAATGAGCAGTTCTTC. Residues: CASAAPGSSYNEQFF.

The chain uses TRBV6-5 and TRBJ1-1; 12 bases align to TRBD1. Germline V lookup: CDR1 MNHEY, CDR2 SVGAGI. Losses at the gene ends were 5 bases for V and 10 bases for J; bases not matched to a gene: 5. This CDR3 has 13 amino acids. CDR3 loop: CASSPGTGGSAFF. The CDR3 DNA sequence: TGTGCCAGCAGTCCCGGGACAGGGGGCTCAGCTTTCTTT.

This clone came up once. The chain has TRBV11-2 and TRBJ1-6, with TRBD1 matching over 9 bases. The germline gives CDR1 SGHAT, CDR2 FQNNGV. The J segment lost 9 bases and the V segment lost 5 bases, leaving 11 bases of the junction unmatched. There are 16 residues in the CDR3. The CDR3 region has the DNA TGTGCCAGCAGCCCGACCCGGGACAGGGTCACTTCACCCCTCCACTTT. Its protein product is CASSPTRDRVTSPLHF.

The rearrangement links TRBV7-9 to TRBJ1-4; D perhaps matches TRBD1 (6 bases). Germline V gene lookup returns CDR1 SEHNR and CDR2 FQNEAQ (reference sequence). Trimming pared 5 bases from V and 8 bases from J, leaving 15 bases between. This CDR3 has 14 amino acids. In DNA, the CDR3 is TGTGCCAGCAGCCTGAGACAGGAAGGAGAAAAACTGTTTTTT. Translated: CASSLRQEGEKLFF.

The chain recombines TRBV11-2 with TRBJ1-6, with TRBD1 matching over 10 bases. V lost 3 bases, J lost 9 bases, and 2 bases stayed unmatched. Germline CDR1 is SGHAT and CDR2 is FQNNGV. The CDR3 totals 14 residues. CDR3 DNA sequence: TGTGCCAGCAGCTTTGGGACAGGGGTTTCACCCCTCCACTTT. Translating it yields CASSFGTGVSPLHF.

This chain uses TRBV5-6 with TRBJ1-2; 8 positions agree with TRBD1. This CDR3 spans 14 amino acids. The V gene's germline CDR1 is SGHDT and CDR2 YYEEEE. V shed 4 bases and J 8 bases; nucleotides not matched to a gene: 10. The CDR3 protein is CASSPRQGLGGYTF. The CDR3 coding sequence is TGTGCCAGCAGCCCGCGACAGGGGTTGGGAGGCTACACCTTC.

The chain has TRBV3-1 (or the pseudogene TRBV3-2) and TRBJ2-3, with 7 bases identical to TRBD2. V trimming: 2 bases; J trimming: 6 bases; junction bases outside the gene matches: 2. The CDR3 runs 13 residues. Germline V gives CDR1 LGHDT, CDR2 YNNKEL (reference sequence). Written as DNA, the CDR3 is TGTGCCAGCAGCCAATTCGGGAGGGATACGCAGTATTTT. Translation: CASSQFGRDTQYF.

This chain links TRBV7-9 with TRBJ2-7, with TRBD2 matching over 11 bases. The ends lost 5 bases at V and 3 bases at J; junction bases unmatched: 6. The CDR3 has 15 amino acids. Germline V gene data show CDR1 as SEHNR and CDR2 as FQNEAQ (reference sequence). CDR3 nucleotides: TGTGCCAGCAGCCAATGGACTAGCGGGCTCTACGAGCAGTACTTC. Its translation is CASSQWTSGLYEQYF.

V and J are TRBV27 and TRBJ1-6; possible D gene TRBD1, 6 bases. Germline assignment: CDR1 MNHEY and CDR2 SMNVEV (reference sequence). CDR3 length equals 15 residues. The V and J ends lost 6 bases and 0 bases respectively, with 9 bases between them. The DNA of the CDR3 is TGTGCCAGCAGGGCGGACAGCTCCTATAATTCACCCCTCCACTTT. Translating gives CASRADSSYNSPLHF.

This chain uses TRBV7-6 with TRBJ2-2; 9 bases match TRBD1. The CDR3 length is 17 residues. After removal of 5 bases from V and 5 bases from J, the junction contained 12 bases not matched to a gene. The germline V gene has CDR1 SGHVS and CDR2 FNYEAQ. CDR3: CASSPGTGLYMTGELFF. The CDR3 region has the DNA TGTGCCAGCAGCCCCGGGACAGGGTTGTATATGACCGGGGAGCTGTTTTTT.

This rearrangement joins TRBV5-1 to TRBJ2-3, with TRBD2 matching 8 bases. J lost 3 bases, V lost 4 bases, and 10 bases had no gene match. CDR3 length equals 16 residues. Germline CDR1 reads SGHRS; CDR2 reads YFSETQ. The CDR3 reads CASSLAGTRFTDTQYF. As DNA, the CDR3 is TGCGCCAGCAGCCTGGCCGGGACTAGATTTACAGATACGCAGTATTTT.

The chain links TRBV27 to TRBJ2-1; 8 bases fit TRBD1. V gave up 1 base and J gave up 0 bases; unmatched junction bases: 5. CDR3 length: 17 residues. The germline CDR1 and CDR2 sequences are MNHEY and SMNVEV (reference sequence). The CDR3 coding sequence is TGTGCCAGCAGTTTATTGGGGACAGGCAGCTCCTACAATGAGCAGTTCTTC. Protein product: CASSLLGTGSSYNEQFF.

This chain connects TRBV7-2 to TRBJ1-2; 7 positions match TRBD1. The CDR3 totals 14 residues. After removal of 5 bases from V and 4 bases from J, the junction contained 7 bases not matched to a gene. Germline-derived CDR1 and CDR2 are SGHTA and FQGNSA. The CDR3: CASSPLDRVYGYTF. The CDR3, as DNA: TGTGCCAGCAGCCCTTTAGACAGGGTCTATGGCTACACCTTC.

This sequence joins TRBV4-3 and TRBJ2-5; D gene unclear. Germline CDR1 reads LGHNA; CDR2 reads YSLEER. The CDR3 contains 14 residues. V was shortened by 0 bases and J by 3 bases, with 8 bases between the two germline ends. The CDR3 region has the DNA TGCGCCAGCAGCCAAGATTTCACGGAAGAGACCCAGTACTTC. Amino acids: CASSQDFTEETQYF.

The chain couples TRBV4-1 to TRBJ1-1; D gene ambiguous. Germline-derived CDR1 and CDR2 are MGHRA and YSYEKL. Deletions cut 0 bases from V and 1 base from J, with 12 bases between. This CDR3 is built from 16 residues. In DNA, the CDR3 is TGCGCCAGCAGCCAAGATCGTCGCCCCGGGAACACTGAAGCTTTCTTT. It is translated as CASSQDRRPGNTEAFF.